The 19 T cell receptor beta chains below come from one sample, sequenced in a study of control samples from healthy donors and cancer patients. Assay used: immunoSEQ multiplex PCR; TCRdb lists only in-frame clones, some missing. Counted here are 69,000 or so clones, about 95% occurring once; the ten biggest clones make up approximately 2.5%. Sequencing was performed on blood. The receptor set was obtained from a woman in her 30s in good health.

The chain recombines TRBV13 with TRBJ1-1; TRBD1 is a possible D gene (6 bases). Trimming shortened V by 4 bases and J by 2 bases, and 14 bases separated the two germline ends. CDR1 PRHDT and CDR2 FYEKMQ come from the germline V gene (reference sequence). The CDR3 contains 15 residues. This chain's CDR3 is CASSSAGTPNTEAFF. The DNA for the CDR3 is TGTGCCAGCAGCTCAGCCGGGACACCCAACACTGAAGCTTTCTTT.

The chain joins TRBV2 to TRBJ1-6; D uncertain. V lost 9 bases and J lost 0, with 12 bases in between. The CDR3 totals 15 residues. CDR1 and CDR2 (germline): SNHLY, FYNNEI. In DNA, the CDR3 is TGTGCCAGTTTCAGACCGAGCTCCTATAATTCACCCCTCCACTTT. Protein sequence: CASFRPSSYNSPLHF.

This chain joins TRBV11-2 and TRBJ2-2, with unresolved D. The V end was cut by 3 bases, the J end by 2 bases, with 4 bases between. The length of the CDR3 is 13 residues. The germline CDR1 and CDR2 sequences are SGHAT and FQNNGV. This CDR3 reads CASSFINTGELFF. CDR3 nucleotide sequence: TGTGCCAGCAGCTTTATCAACACCGGGGAGCTGTTTTTT.

The chain is built from TRBV5-1 and TRBJ2-7; no reliable D call. Germline lookup yields CDR1 SGHRS and CDR2 YFSETQ. The CDR3 is made up of 14 amino acids. The V gene lost 3 bases and the J gene lost 3 bases, with 13 bases spanning the gap. CDR3 coding DNA: TGCGCCAGCAGCTCGGACGGGCTAGTCTACGAGCAGTACTTC. Translating it yields CASSSDGLVYEQYF.

The chain is built from TRBV6-1 and TRBJ1-4, with D perhaps TRBD1 (6 bases). The CDR3 runs to 16 residues. The V gene's germline CDR1 is MNHNS and CDR2 SASEGT. V was shortened by 4 bases and J by 7 bases, with 19 bases between the two germline ends. The CDR3 nucleotides read TGTGCCAGCAGTGGAGGATGGTCGGGGGGGGCTGAAAAACTGTTTTTT. The encoded protein is CASSGGWSGGAEKLFF.

The genes are TRBV5-1 and TRBJ1-1; 8 nucleotides align to TRBD1. CDR1 is SGHRS, CDR2 YFSETQ, per germline. V was pared by 3 bases and J by 1 base, with 2 bases of the junction left unmatched. CDR3 length equals 14 residues. CDR3 in DNA: TGCGCCAGCAGCTACGACAGGGGGAACACTGAAGCTTTCTTT. It is translated as CASSYDRGNTEAFF. The complete variable domain, with remaining parts taken from reference TRBV5-1 and TRBJ1-1, reads KAGVTQTPRYLIKTRGQQVTLSCSPISGHRSVSWYQQTPGQGLQFLFEYFSETQRNKGNFPGRFSGRQFSNSRSEMNVSTLELGDSALYLCASSYDRGNTEAFFGQGTRLTVV.

The CDR3 coding sequence is TGCGCCAGCAGCACCAGGGGGCTGAGAGATACGCAGTATTTT. It translates to CASSTRGLRDTQYF. This sequence joins TRBV5-1 and TRBJ2-3, with 8 positions matching TRBD1. The germline V gene encodes CDR1 SGHRS and CDR2 YFSETQ. J was trimmed by 5 bases and V by 4 bases; bases with no gene match: 6. There are 14 residues in the CDR3.

This sequence joins TRBV6-5 and TRBJ1-1, with TRBD1 as a possible D gene (5 bases). Germline V gives CDR1 MNHEY, CDR2 SVGAGI. The V end was cut by 7 bases, the J end by 7 bases, with 22 bases between. The CDR3 sequence is 15 residues long. CDR3 nucleotide sequence: TGTGCCAGCATCAAAACCCGGACATGGGTTGGTGAAGCTTTCTTT. It codes for CASIKTRTWVGEAFF.

The chain recombines TRBV5-4 with TRBJ1-1; 7 bases agree with TRBD1. J was trimmed by 1 base and V by 0 bases; bases with no gene match: 6. The CDR3 contains 16 residues. The germline gives CDR1 SGHNT, CDR2 YYREEE (reference sequence). The CDR3: CASSLGKGAPNTEAFF. The CDR3 DNA sequence: TGTGCCAGCAGCTTGGGGAAGGGGGCGCCGAACACTGAAGCTTTCTTT.

The rearrangement uses TRBV3-1 (or the pseudogene TRBV3-2) and TRBJ2-7; TRBD2 matches 10 bases. V lost 5 bases, J lost 4 bases, and 8 bases stayed unmatched. This CDR3 is 15 amino acids long. Per germline, CDR1 LGHDT and CDR2 YNNKEL (reference sequence). CDR3 bases: TGTGCCAGCAGCTCTGGACTAGCGGCTTGGTACGAGCAGTACGTC. Encoded protein: CASSSGLAAWYEQYV.

The chain joins TRBV6-5 to TRBJ1-5; the match to TRBD1 covers 9 bases. The germline CDR1 and CDR2 sequences are MNHEY and SVGAGI. V trimming: 7 bases; J trimming: 7 bases; junction bases outside the gene matches: 8. The CDR3 totals 14 residues. The CDR3 spells CASISGQGYQPQHF. The CDR3 bases are TGTGCCAGCATTTCAGGACAGGGGTACCAGCCCCAGCATTTT.

The gene calls are TRBV2 and TRBJ2-2; 9 positions agree with TRBD2. The germline V gene has CDR1 SNHLY and CDR2 FYNNEI. CDR3 length: 15 residues. V lost 7 bases, J lost 5 bases, and 8 bases stayed unmatched. In DNA form, the CDR3 reads TGTGCCAGCATTAGGGCTAGCGGGGTGACCGGGGAGCTGTTTTTT. Its protein product is CASIRASGVTGELFF.

The rearrangement links TRBV3-1 (or the pseudogene TRBV3-2) to TRBJ1-1, with TRBD1 as a possible D gene (5 bases). Germline loops: CDR1 LGHDT, CDR2 YNNKEL (reference sequence). This CDR3 contains 14 residues. Trimming shortened V by 0 bases and J by 7 bases, and 12 bases separated the two germline ends. The CDR3 region is CASSQERGRVEAFF. As DNA, the CDR3 is TGTGCCAGCAGCCAAGAAAGGGGCCGGGTTGAAGCTTTCTTT.

The J gene is TRBJ1-1, the V gene TRBV27, with 7 bases identical to TRBD1. Per germline, CDR1 MNHEY and CDR2 SMNVEV (reference sequence). The CDR3 has 11 amino acids. V shed 5 bases, J shed 6 bases, and the junction held 0 bases outside the gene matches. The DNA of the CDR3 is TGTGCCAGCAGTGGACAGGCTGAAGCTTTCTTT. Amino acids: CASSGQAEAFF.

The chain combines TRBV5-1 with TRBJ2-5; TRBD2 matches 8 bases. Looked up from germline, CDR1 is SGHRS and CDR2 is YFSETQ. V was clipped by 3 bases and J by 3 bases; unmatched bases: 7. This CDR3 spans 15 amino acids. The DNA of the CDR3 is TGCGCCAGCAGCTCACCGGGACTAGGGGAAGAGACCCAGTACTTC. Protein product: CASSSPGLGEETQYF.

The sample holds one count of this clone. The chain links TRBV7-9 to TRBJ1-4; D is ambiguous. Germline values: CDR1 SEHNR, CDR2 FQNEAQ (reference sequence). The V end was cut by 1 base, the J end by 8 bases, with 14 bases between. The CDR3 extends over 15 amino acids. The CDR3 reads CASSLGVTSDEKLFF. The CDR3 bases are TGTGCCAGCAGCTTAGGTGTGACATCTGACGAAAAACTGTTTTTT.

This clone was found once. The J gene is TRBJ1-4, the V gene TRBV5-1, with D unclear. The CDR3 has 16 amino acids. The ends were cut back, 4 bases at V and 7 bases at J, with 20 bases in the middle. The germline V gene encodes CDR1 SGHRS and CDR2 YFSETQ. The CDR3 sequence is CASSLEAGGEGEKLFF. CDR3 DNA sequence: TGCGCCAGCAGCCTGGAAGCGGGCGGTGAAGGTGAAAAACTGTTTTTT. The whole variable domain, remainder taken from reference TRBV5-1 and TRBJ1-4, is KAGVTQTPRYLIKTRGQQVTLSCSPISGHRSVSWYQQTPGQGLQFLFEYFSETQRNKGNFPGRFSGRQFSNSRSEMNVSTLELGDSALYLCASSLEAGGEGEKLFFGSGTQLSVL.

The chain uses TRBV6-5 and TRBJ2-1; tentative D call: TRBD2 (6 bases). Germline assignment: CDR1 MNHEY and CDR2 SVGAGI. This CDR3 contains 12 residues. Trimming stripped 5 bases from V and 10 bases from J, with 12 bases between. The CDR3 region has the DNA TGTGCCAGCAGTCACAGAGGAGGGGAGCAGTTCTTC. This codes for CASSHRGGEQFF.

V and J are TRBV28 and TRBJ1-2; no reliable D call. The germline V gene has CDR1 MDHEN and CDR2 SYDVKM. Trimming took 2 bases from V and 4 from J, leaving 14 bases between them. The CDR3 is made up of 15 amino acids. The CDR3 protein is CASSLTAPGPYGYTF. The CDR3 DNA follows: TGTGCCAGCAGTTTAACGGCACCTGGACCCTATGGCTACACCTTC.